This T cell receptor (beta chain) was sequenced for a study of spatial heterogeneity in lung cancer. Time point given: sample taken at primary tumor resection. Whole RNA came from tumor, nontumor lung or frozen PBMC and was sequenced without being sorted. Untreated early-stage non-small cell lung cancer patients, around 72 in total, were the donors. This clonotype has at least ten counts. This CDR3 is 12 amino acids long. Germline V gene sequence: CDR1 MDHEN, CDR2 SYDVKM. The V end was cut by 10 bases, the J end by 5 bases, with 15 bases between. TCRdb ran MiXCR on the 5' RACE reads and lists one entry per CDR3 protein. Of some 38,000 distinct CDR3 sequences listed, roughly 8% are singletons.

This specimen was PBMCs, taken at surgery. This sequence joins TRBV28 and TRBJ2-7; D tentatively fits TRBD1 or TRBD2 (5 bases each). This clonotype was obtained from a male donor with early-stage non-small cell lung cancer. In DNA form, the CDR3 reads TGTGCCACCCTCGGGGCTCTCGACGAGCAGTACTTC. Translated: CATLGALDEQYF.